These T cell receptor beta chains were read from a single sample in a study of blood T cell repertoires in COVID-19. Using immunoSEQ multiplex PCR, the repertoire was profiled, and TCRdb retains in-frame clones only, with some absent. The table has tens of thousands of clones, around 84% seen once; the top ten hold about 24%. Sequenced material: peripheral blood. Receptor source: a woman of 80 years or more in a cohort sampled during active or convalescent COVID-19. Both conserved end residues are part of each CDR3. D genes are given only for firm matches. Where a row states a size, it is once, few, many or the class of an expanded clone; other rows omit it.

J: TRBJ1-2
D: TRBD1
size: .
V: TRBV19
DNA: TGTGCCAGTAGTTCCCAAGGGACAGCTAACTATGGCTACACCTTC
CDR3: CASSSQGTANYGYTF

J: TRBJ1-3
D: .
size: .
V: TRBV10-3
DNA: TGTGCCATCGGAACAGGGTCCGGAAACACCATATATTTT
CDR3: CAIGTGSGNTIYF

J: TRBJ1-5
D: .
size: .
V: TRBV2
DNA: TGTGCCAGCGTGAGGTTTAGCAATCAGCCCCAGCATTTT
CDR3: CASVRFSNQPQHF

J: TRBJ2-1
D: TRBD2
size: .
V: TRBV6-1
DNA: TGTGCCAGCAGTGACACTGGGACTAGCGGGAGACAGTTCTTC
CDR3: CASSDTGTSGRQFF

J: TRBJ1-2
D: .
size: .
V: TRBV4-2
DNA: TGTGCCAGCAGCCAAGATGGAAGTATGACAGTCTATGGCTACACCTTC
CDR3: CASSQDGSMTVYGYTF

J: TRBJ1-5
D: .
size: .
V: TRBV7-8
DNA: TGTGCCAGCAGCTTGGGAAGAGGGGGTCAGCCCCAGCATTTT
CDR3: CASSLGRGGQPQHF

J: TRBJ1-2
D: TRBD1
size: .
V: TRBV5-1
DNA: TGCGCCAGCAGCGCGACAGGGCTAAACTATGGCTACACCTTC
CDR3: CASSATGLNYGYTF

J: TRBJ1-1
D: .
size: .
V: TRBV10-3
DNA: TGTGCCATCAGTCCGCAGGCCTACACTGAAGCTTTCTTT
CDR3: CAISPQAYTEAFF

J: TRBJ1-6
D: .
size: once
V: TRBV10-1
DNA: TGCGCCAGCAGCCATAATCGGAATTCACCCCTCCACTTT
CDR3: CASSHNRNSPLHF

J: TRBJ1-4
D: .
size: .
V: TRBV5-1
DNA: TGCGCCAGCAGCTTGGGCCACGGGGCTAATGAAAAACTGTTTTTT
CDR3: CASSLGHGANEKLFF

J: TRBJ1-1
D: TRBD1
size: .
V: TRBV2
DNA: TGTGCCAGCCGGACAGGGCGGAACACTGAAGCTTTCTTT
CDR3: CASRTGRNTEAFF

J: TRBJ2-7
D: TRBD1
size: .
V: TRBV5-1
DNA: TGCGCCAGCAGCTTGGCGCCGACAGGGACCTACGAGCAGTACTTC
CDR3: CASSLAPTGTYEQYF

J: TRBJ2-7
D: .
size: .
V: TRBV27
DNA: TGTGCCAGCAGTTTTTCCGGGGGGCCGTACGAGCAGTACTTC
CDR3: CASSFSGGPYEQYF

J: TRBJ2-3
D: .
size: .
V: TRBV9
DNA: TGTGCCAGCAGCTCTCCACCTAACACAGATACGCAGTATTTT
CDR3: CASSSPPNTDTQYF

J: TRBJ1-1
D: .
size: few
V: TRBV5-1
DNA: TGCGCCAGCAGCAATCCAGGGAACACTGAAGCTTTCTTT
CDR3: CASSNPGNTEAFF

J: TRBJ2-3
D: .
size: .
V: TRBV7-9
DNA: TGTGCCAGCAGCTTAGTCTACAGCACAGATACGCAGTATTTT
CDR3: CASSLVYSTDTQYF

J: TRBJ2-1
D: TRBD1
size: .
V: TRBV7-3
DNA: TGTGCCAGCAGCCCGGGACAGGGGGGTGAGGAGCAGTTCTTC
CDR3: CASSPGQGGEEQFF

J: TRBJ1-2
D: TRBD1
size: .
V: TRBV20-1
DNA: TGCAGTGCTAGTCCCCAGGGGGGTTCCTATGGCTACACCTTC
CDR3: CSASPQGGSYGYTF

J: TRBJ1-1
D: .
size: .
V: TRBV7-3
DNA: TGTGCCAGCAGCCCCCACAGCCTCAACACTGAAGCTTTCTTT
CDR3: CASSPHSLNTEAFF

J: TRBJ1-1
D: .
size: .
V: TRBV7-3
DNA: TGTGCCAGTAGCTTACGTGCAGGGCACGCGGCCACTGAAGCTTTCTTT
CDR3: CASSLRAGHAATEAFF

J: TRBJ1-4
D: TRBD1
size: .
V: TRBV4-1
DNA: TGCGCCAGCAGGTCCACAGGGGGCAGGATAGCTAATGAAAAACTGTTTTTT
CDR3: CASRSTGGRIANEKLFF

J: TRBJ1-1
D: .
size: .
V: TRBV2
DNA: TGTGCCAGCAGTGCCGACCCAAACGGGGTACCGGGCACTGAAGCTTTCTTT
CDR3: CASSADPNGVPGTEAFF

J: TRBJ1-6
D: .
size: .
V: TRBV12-5
DNA: TGTGCTAGTGGAAAAGGGGATAATTCACCCCTCCACTTT
CDR3: CASGKGDNSPLHF

J: TRBJ1-3
D: .
size: .
V: TRBV27
DNA: TGTGCCAGCAGTCCGCGTGCGGTCAGTTTCTCTGGAAACACCATATATTTT
CDR3: CASSPRAVSFSGNTIYF

J: TRBJ2-7
D: TRBD2
size: .
V: TRBV18
DNA: TGTGCCAGCTCACCGGCGGGGGTCCCCTACGAGCAGTACTTC
CDR3: CASSPAGVPYEQYF

J: TRBJ2-5
D: .
size: .
V: TRBV25-1
DNA: TGTGCCAGCAGTGAACCGAGAGAGACCCAGTACTTC
CDR3: CASSEPRETQYF

J: TRBJ1-5
D: .
size: .
V: TRBV6-1
DNA: TGTGCCAGCAGTGACGGGTATCAGCCCCAGCATTTT
CDR3: CASSDGYQPQHF

J: TRBJ1-1
D: .
size: .
V: TRBV6-4
DNA: TGTGCCAGCCGCTCGGGCTACGGAGGGGTAAGCACTGAAGCTTTCTTT
CDR3: CASRSGYGGVSTEAFF

J: TRBJ2-3
D: .
size: .
V: TRBV15
DNA: TGTGCCACCAGCAGAGATTGGCAGTCCACCGGCACAGATACGCAGTATTTT
CDR3: CATSRDWQSTGTDTQYF

J: TRBJ1-5
D: TRBD1
size: .
V: TRBV19
DNA: TGTGCCAGTACGTTAACAGGGGTCGGCAATCAGCCCCAGCATTTT
CDR3: CASTLTGVGNQPQHF

J: TRBJ1-3
D: TRBD1
size: .
V: TRBV15
DNA: TGTGCCACCAGCAGAGACAGGGGGAAGAGCTCTGGAAACACCATATATTTT
CDR3: CATSRDRGKSSGNTIYF

J: TRBJ1-6
D: TRBD1
size: .
V: TRBV2
DNA: TGTGCCAGCAAAGAGGCAGGGGGCTCTAATTCACCCCTCCACTTT
CDR3: CASKEAGGSNSPLHF

J: TRBJ2-5
D: .
size: .
V: TRBV11-2
DNA: TGTGCCAGCAGCTTAGGACTAGGTGTGGAGACCCAGTACTTC
CDR3: CASSLGLGVETQYF

J: TRBJ1-2
D: .
size: .
V: TRBV28
DNA: TGTGCCAGCAGGGAGCGGGACATCTGCACCTTC
CDR3: CASRERDICTF

J: TRBJ1-2
D: TRBD1
size: .
V: TRBV5-4
DNA: TGTGCCAGCAGCTCGCCGACAGGGGTGGTGGGAGGCTACACCTTC
CDR3: CASSSPTGVVGGYTF

J: TRBJ2-5
D: TRBD1
size: .
V: TRBV4-1
DNA: TGCGCCAGCAGCCAGGGACAGGGAGGGGAGACCCAGTACTTC
CDR3: CASSQGQGGETQYF

J: TRBJ1-2
D: .
size: .
V: TRBV6-6
DNA: TGTGCCAGCAGTTACGGGAGGGGGAACTATGGCTACACCTTC
CDR3: CASSYGRGNYGYTF

J: TRBJ2-3
D: TRBD1
size: .
V: TRBV5-4
DNA: TGTGCCAGCAGCCCGGGACAGGGGGCCGATACGCAGTATTTT
CDR3: CASSPGQGADTQYF

J: TRBJ2-2
D: TRBD1
size: once
V: TRBV20-1
DNA: TGCAGTGCTAGTAGAGTCGGGACAGGGGCGGGGGAGCTGTTTTTT
CDR3: CSASRVGTGAGELFF

J: TRBJ2-1
D: TRBD2
size: .
V: TRBV5-5
DNA: TGTGCCAGCAGCCCTTTAGCGGGAGGGCTCAATGAGCAGTTCTTC
CDR3: CASSPLAGGLNEQFF

J: TRBJ1-1
D: .
size: .
V: TRBV14
DNA: TGTGCCAGCAGCCAAGGGAGAAAAGCTTTCTTT
CDR3: CASSQGRKAFF

J: TRBJ2-7
D: .
size: .
V: TRBV28
DNA: TGTGCCAGCTTCTTGGGTGGGAGTGGGAACGAGCAGTACTTC
CDR3: CASFLGGSGNEQYF

J: TRBJ2-1
D: .
size: .
V: TRBV11-2
DNA: TGTGCCAGCAGGGCCGGGGTATTTGAGCAGTTCTTC
CDR3: CASRAGVFEQFF